Listed here are 25 T cell receptor beta chains from one sample, sequenced in a study of CD8+ T cells in alopecia areata. Treatment described: oral pan-JAK inhibitor, 5-10 mg twice daily. Extraction of RNA preceded its reverse transcription into cDNA, which served as the sequencing template. TCRdb's copy holds only in-frame clones and misses some; the assay was immunoSEQ multiplex PCR. This sample has 140,000 to 150,000 clones, with 45% to 65% found just once. Sequenced material: CD8+ T cells sorted from blood, taken at week 4, from a patient treated with tofacitinib. The receptors derive from a human donor with alopecia areata.

This clone was seen a handful of times. The chain is built from TRBV27 and TRBJ2-5; TRBD1 agrees at 7 bases. Germline-derived CDR1 and CDR2 are MNHEY and SMNVEV (reference sequence). The CDR3 has 18 residues. Trimming removed 5 bases from V and 0 bases from J; junction bases left unmatched: 15. The CDR3 region is CASSPSPGTAKYQETQYF. Here the CDR3 DNA reads TGTGCCAGCAGTCCATCCCCCGGGACAGCCAAGTACCAAGAGACCCAGTACTTC.

The chain couples TRBV9 to TRBJ2-2, with D uncertain. There are 15 residues in the CDR3. Germline V gives CDR1 SGDLS, CDR2 YYNGEE. The V end lost 1 base, the J end lost 1 base, and 8 bases lay between the germline ends. The CDR3 reads CASSVRARNTGELFF. CDR3 in DNA: TGTGCCAGCAGCGTAAGGGCGAGGAACACCGGGGAGCTGTTTTTT.

This chain joins TRBV30 and TRBJ1-1, with 9 bases that match TRBD1. The CDR3 is 15 residues long. In germline, CDR1 is GTSNPN, CDR2 SVGIG (reference sequence). Trimming removed 0 bases from V and 4 bases from J; junction bases left unmatched: 6. CDR3 sequence: CAWSVRDRVGTEAFF. CDR3 sequence (DNA): TGTGCCTGGAGTGTACGGGACAGGGTGGGCACTGAAGCTTTCTTT.

The chain has TRBV2 and TRBJ2-7; 10 positions agree with TRBD1. The germline gives CDR1 SNHLY, CDR2 FYNNEI. J gave up 2 bases and V 8 bases, and 3 bases lay outside the gene matches. CDR3 length equals 13 residues. CDR3 sequence reads: CASAGTGAYEQYF. The CDR3 DNA reads as TGTGCCAGCGCCGGGACAGGGGCCTACGAGCAGTACTTC.

V and J are TRBV12-5 and TRBJ2-2; D unresolved. Germline V gives CDR1 LGHNT, CDR2 FRNRAP. This CDR3 region has 12 residues. Between the trimmed V and J ends, which lost 7 bases and 7 bases, there was a span of 10 bases. The CDR3 here is CASALQVGELFF. The CDR3 DNA follows: TGTGCTAGTGCTCTGCAGGTCGGGGAGCTGTTTTTT. The whole variable domain, remainder taken from reference TRBV12-5 and TRBJ2-2, is DARVTQTPRHKVTEMGQEVTMRCQPILGHNTVFWYRQTMMQGLELLAYFRNRAPLDDSGMPKDRFSAEMPDATLATLKIQPSEPRDSAVYFCASALQVGELFFGEGSRLTVL.

The chain joins TRBV14 to TRBJ2-5, with 7 nucleotides matching TRBD1. Germline V CDR1 and CDR2: SGHDN, FVKESK. The CDR3 is 16 residues long. J gave up 4 bases and V 3 bases, and 11 bases lay outside the gene matches. The CDR3 bases are TGTGCCAGCAGCCAGTGGGACAGAAGCATATCAGAGACCCAGTACTTC. It codes for CASSQWDRSISETQYF. Using reference TRBV14 and TRBJ2-5 for the parts outside the CDR3, the full variable domain is EAGVTQFPSHSVIEKGQTVTLRCDPISGHDNLYWYRRVMGKEIKFLLHFVKESKQDESGMPNNRFLAERTGGTYSTLKVQPAELEDSGVYFCASSQWDRSISETQYFGPGTRLLVL.

With regard to this clone: The junction differs from germline at one of its ends, possibly a read error. The identical CDR3 is also encoded by other nucleotide sequences in the sample. J is TRBJ1-6 and V is TRBV5-6; 7 bases agree with TRBD1. The germline CDR1 and CDR2 sequences are SGHDT and YYEEEE. This CDR3 contains 15 residues. The CDR3: CASSLGDSNNSPLHF. The CDR3 DNA follows: TGTGCCAGCAGCTTGGGGGACAGCAATAATTCGCCCCTCCACTTT.

This clone was detected only a few times. V gene TRBV5-1 combines with J gene TRBJ1-1; D gene unclear. The ends were cut back, 6 bases at V and 5 bases at J, with 8 bases in the middle. Looked up from germline, CDR1 is SGHRS and CDR2 is YFSETQ. There are 11 residues in the CDR3. The CDR3 DNA follows: TGCGCCAGCAAGTGGGAAACTGAAGCTTTCTTT. Translating it yields CASKWETEAFF.

This clone was found a few times. CDR3: CAISESGRGTQYF. The CDR3 region has the DNA TGTGCCATCAGTGAGTCGGGGAGGGGCACGCAGTATTTT. The chain links TRBV10-3 to TRBJ2-3, with 7 bases matching TRBD2. The junction had 3 bases not matched to a gene; V was cut back by 0 bases and J by 9 bases. Per germline, CDR1 ENHRY and CDR2 SYGVKD. This CDR3 contains 13 residues.

The genes are TRBV13 and TRBJ2-5; D is unresolved. Germline V gives CDR1 PRHDT, CDR2 FYEKMQ (reference sequence). This CDR3 contains 14 residues. Deletions cut 1 base from V and 5 bases from J, with 11 bases between. This CDR3 reads CASSLATGLETQYF. The CDR3 DNA sequence: TGTGCCAGCAGCTTAGCTACCGGGTTGGAGACCCAGTACTTC. The full variable domain, with the rest looked up from reference TRBV13 and TRBJ2-5, is AAGVIQSPRHLIKEKRETATLKCYPIPRHDTVYWYQQGPGQDPQFLISFYEKMQSDKGSIPDRFSAQQFSDYHSELNMSSLELGDSALYFCASSLATGLETQYFGPGTRLLVL.

A few counts support this clone. This sequence joins TRBV19 and TRBJ2-7, with D tentatively TRBD1 (5 bases). The V gene's germline CDR1 is LNHDA and CDR2 SQIVND (reference sequence). The V end was cut by 5 bases, the J end by 4 bases, with 15 bases between. The CDR3 spans 14 residues. This CDR3 reads CASSSLDISYEQYF. The CDR3, as DNA: TGTGCCAGTAGTTCCCTGGACATATCGTACGAGCAGTACTTC.

This clone was observed a few times. The V call is TRBV4-3, the J call TRBJ2-1; D call uncertain. Germline loops: CDR1 LGHNA, CDR2 YSLEER. This CDR3 is 16 amino acids long. V lost 1 base to trimming and J lost 5 bases, with 15 bases between them. DNA for the CDR3: TGCGCCAGCAGCCAAGTGTTCGCCAGGCCCCACAATGAGCAGTTCTTC. This translates into CASSQVFARPHNEQFF.

In its sample, this clone was seen a few times. The gene calls are TRBV5-6 and TRBJ2-2, with D unresolved. The CDR3 loop spans 18 amino acids. Trimming took 4 bases from V and 0 from J, leaving 19 bases between them. The germline V gene encodes CDR1 SGHDT and CDR2 YYEEEE. Here the CDR3 reads CASSHFDISNPNTGELFF. CDR3 coding DNA: TGTGCCAGCAGCCATTTTGACATCTCAAACCCGAACACCGGGGAGCTGTTTTTT.

The chain carries TRBV11-2 and TRBJ2-7; no clear D gene. There are 13 residues in the CDR3. V was pared by 1 base and J by 5 bases, with 9 bases between. Germline V gene sequence: CDR1 SGHAT, CDR2 FQNNGV. CDR3 sequence reads: CASSLGGPHEQYF. In DNA, the CDR3 is TGTGCCAGCAGCTTAGGTGGACCCCACGAGCAGTACTTC.

The rearrangement links TRBV5-4 to TRBJ2-7; weak D call: TRBD1 (6 bases). Germline CDR1 is SGHNT and CDR2 is YYREEE (reference sequence). With 3 bases removed from V and 4 bases from J, the gap between germline ends came to 14 bases. This CDR3 is 14 amino acids long. The CDR3 spells CASSSDRSLYEQYF. The CDR3 DNA reads as TGTGCCAGCAGCTCCGACAGGTCCCTTTACGAGCAGTACTTC.

The CDR3 is CASSYVGRNTGELFF. In DNA form, the CDR3 reads TGTGCCAGCAGTTACGTAGGCAGAAACACCGGGGAGCTGTTTTTT. The chain recombines TRBV6-5 with TRBJ2-2; D gene ambiguous. The V end was cut by 2 bases, the J end by 2 bases, with 9 bases between. The CDR3 is made up of 15 amino acids. The germline CDR1 and CDR2 sequences are MNHEY and SVGAGI.

The chain employs TRBV9 and TRBJ2-2; TRBD1 might be the D (6 bases). Per germline, CDR1 SGDLS and CDR2 YYNGEE. V was shortened by 1 base and J by 0 bases, with 7 bases between the two germline ends. CDR3 length: 15 residues. The DNA of the CDR3 is TGTGCCAGCAGCGTATGGGACACGAACACCGGGGAGCTGTTTTTT. The encoded protein is CASSVWDTNTGELFF.

This clone turned up a few times. The chain employs TRBV30 and TRBJ1-2; the match to TRBD1 covers 8 bases. The CDR3 is 14 residues long. The V and J ends lost 2 bases and 3 bases, in that order; junction bases with no gene match: 5. Germline CDR1 and CDR2: GTSNPN and SVGIG (reference sequence). The CDR3 DNA follows: TGTGCCTGGAGTCCCGGGACAGGCGACTATGGCTACACCTTC. Residues: CAWSPGTGDYGYTF.

This chain uses TRBV4-1 with TRBJ1-1; 7 bases fit TRBD1. CDR1 and CDR2 (germline): MGHRA, YSYEKL. The CDR3 totals 14 residues. With 2 bases clipped from V and 4 bases from J, the junction kept 4 bases outside the gene matches. CDR3 DNA: TGCGCCAGCAGCCAACGACAGGGAGGCACTGAAGCTTTCTTT. Translation: CASSQRQGGTEAFF.

The sample holds a few counts of this clone. The rearrangement links TRBV7-8 to TRBJ2-1; 12 bases agree with TRBD2. Trimming at V came to 3 bases and at J to 6 bases, leaving 3 bases not matched to a gene. Germline-derived CDR1 and CDR2 are SGHVS and FQNEAQ. The CDR3 sequence is 15 residues long. For the CDR3, the DNA is TGTGCCAGCAGCTTTGGGACTAGCGGGCCCAATGAGCAGTTCTTC. Residues: CASSFGTSGPNEQFF.

The chain uses TRBV2 and TRBJ2-5; D gene uncertain. The V end was cut by 7 bases, the J end by 5 bases, with 23 bases between. In germline, CDR1 is SNHLY, CDR2 FYNNEI. The CDR3 has 16 residues. The CDR3 region is CASIRRAHRNGETQYF. Here the CDR3 DNA reads TGTGCCAGCATCCGAAGGGCGCACCGGAACGGGGAGACCCAGTACTTC.

The chain carries TRBV7-8 and TRBJ2-7; TRBD1 or TRBD2 may be the D gene (5 bases each). Germline values: CDR1 SGHVS, CDR2 FQNEAQ. The ends were cut back, 5 bases at V and 2 bases at J, with 13 bases in the middle. This CDR3 is 14 amino acids long. CDR3: CASSPVGVAYEQYF. CDR3 nucleotides: TGTGCCAGCAGCCCGGTGGGGGTTGCCTACGAGCAGTACTTC. Full variable domain (missing parts from reference TRBV7-8 and TRBJ2-7): GAGVSQSPRYKVAKRGQDVALRCDPISGHVSLFWYQQALGQGPEFLTYFQNEAQLDKSGLPSDRFFAERPEGSVSTLKIQRTQQEDSAVYLCASSPVGVAYEQYFGPGTRLTVT.

The gene calls are TRBV5-6 and TRBJ2-5; D gene unclear. Germline lookup yields CDR1 SGHDT and CDR2 YYEEEE. The V end lost 4 bases, the J end lost 4 bases, and 11 bases lay between the germline ends. CDR3 size: 13 residues. DNA for the CDR3: TGTGCCAGCAGCCCTGAGGTAGCAGAGACCCAGTACTTC. Its translation is CASSPEVAETQYF.

The chain recombines TRBV4-2 with TRBJ2-1; D gene unclear. Trimming took 5 bases from V and 6 from J, leaving 8 bases between them. CDR3 size: 12 residues. Germline V CDR1 and CDR2: LGHNA, YNFKEQ. The CDR3 region is CASSLVGNEQFF. The CDR3 region has the DNA TGTGCCAGCAGCTTGGTTGGCAATGAGCAGTTCTTC.

This clone was found a few times. The V call is TRBV29-1, the J call TRBJ2-7, with D maybe TRBD2 (6 bases). This CDR3 has 12 residues. Germline CDR1 reads SQVTM; CDR2 reads ANQGSEA. The V end lost 3 bases, the J end lost 5 bases, and 11 bases lay between the germline ends. The CDR3 sequence is CSVEEGEDEQYF. The CDR3 DNA reads as TGCAGCGTTGAGGAGGGTGAGGACGAGCAGTACTTC.